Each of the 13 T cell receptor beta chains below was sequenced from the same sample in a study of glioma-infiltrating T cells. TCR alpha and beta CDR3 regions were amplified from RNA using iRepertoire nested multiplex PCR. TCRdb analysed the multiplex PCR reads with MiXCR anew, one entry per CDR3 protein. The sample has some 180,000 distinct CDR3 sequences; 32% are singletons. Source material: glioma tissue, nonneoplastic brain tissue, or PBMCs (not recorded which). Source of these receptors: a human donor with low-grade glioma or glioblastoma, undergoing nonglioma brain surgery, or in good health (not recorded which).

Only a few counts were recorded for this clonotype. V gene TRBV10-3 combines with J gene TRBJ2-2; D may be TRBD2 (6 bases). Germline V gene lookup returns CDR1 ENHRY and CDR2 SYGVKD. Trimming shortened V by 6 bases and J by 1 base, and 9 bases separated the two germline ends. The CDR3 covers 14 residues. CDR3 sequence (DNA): TGTGCCATCAGCGAGGGAGGGAACACCGGGGAGCTGTTTTTT. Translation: CAISEGGNTGELFF.

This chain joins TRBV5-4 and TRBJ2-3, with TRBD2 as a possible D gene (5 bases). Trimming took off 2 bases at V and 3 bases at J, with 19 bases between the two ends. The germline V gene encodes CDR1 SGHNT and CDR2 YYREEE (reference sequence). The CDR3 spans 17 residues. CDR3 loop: CASSLGPPPGGTDTQYF. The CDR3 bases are TGTGCCAGCAGCTTAGGCCCCCCGCCCGGAGGAACAGATACGCAGTATTTT.

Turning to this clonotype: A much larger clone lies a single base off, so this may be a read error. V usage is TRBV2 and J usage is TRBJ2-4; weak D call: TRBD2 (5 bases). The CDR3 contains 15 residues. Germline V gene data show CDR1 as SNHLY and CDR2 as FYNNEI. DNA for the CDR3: TGTGCCAGCAGTGGAACCGGGGAAGCCACAAACATTCAGTACTTC. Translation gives CASSGTGEATNIQYF.

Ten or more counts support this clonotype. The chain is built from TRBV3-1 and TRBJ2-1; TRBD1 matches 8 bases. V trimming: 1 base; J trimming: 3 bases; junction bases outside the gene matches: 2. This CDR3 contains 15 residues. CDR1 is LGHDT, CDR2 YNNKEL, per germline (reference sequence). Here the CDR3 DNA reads TGTGCCAGCAGCCAAGGGACAGGGTACTACAATGAGCAGTTCTTC. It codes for CASSQGTGYYNEQFF.

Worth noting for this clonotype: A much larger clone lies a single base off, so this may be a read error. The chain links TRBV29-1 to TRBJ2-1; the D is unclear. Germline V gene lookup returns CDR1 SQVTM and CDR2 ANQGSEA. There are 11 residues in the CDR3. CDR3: CSVETYNEQLF. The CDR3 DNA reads TGCAGCGTTGAAACCTACAATGAGCAGCTCTTC.

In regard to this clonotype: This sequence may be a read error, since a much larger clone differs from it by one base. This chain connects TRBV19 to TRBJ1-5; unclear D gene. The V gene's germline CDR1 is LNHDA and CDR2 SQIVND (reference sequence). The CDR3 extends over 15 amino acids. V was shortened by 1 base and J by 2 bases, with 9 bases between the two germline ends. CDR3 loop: CASSIVTVGNQPQHF. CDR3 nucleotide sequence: TGTGCCAGTAGTATAGTTACAGTGGGCAATCAGCCCCAGCATTTT.

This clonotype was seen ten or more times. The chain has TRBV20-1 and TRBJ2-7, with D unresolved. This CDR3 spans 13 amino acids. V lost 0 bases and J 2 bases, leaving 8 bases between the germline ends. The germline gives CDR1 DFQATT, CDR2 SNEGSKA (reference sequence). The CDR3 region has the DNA TGCAGTGCTAGAGATCCGGCCACCTACGAGCAGTACTTC. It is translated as CSARDPATYEQYF.

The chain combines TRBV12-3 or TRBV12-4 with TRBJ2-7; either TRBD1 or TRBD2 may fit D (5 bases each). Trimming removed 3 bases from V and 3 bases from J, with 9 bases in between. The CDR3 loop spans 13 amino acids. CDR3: CASSFSGGYEQYF. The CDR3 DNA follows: TGTGCCAGCAGTTTCAGTGGGGGCTACGAGCAGTACTTC.

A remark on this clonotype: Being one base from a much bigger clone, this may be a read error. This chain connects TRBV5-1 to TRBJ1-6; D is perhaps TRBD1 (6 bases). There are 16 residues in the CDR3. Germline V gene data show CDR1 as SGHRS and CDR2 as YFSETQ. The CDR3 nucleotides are TGCGCCAGCAGCTTGGCCCCGGGACATACTAATTCATCCCTCCACTTT. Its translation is CASSLAPGHTNSSLHF.

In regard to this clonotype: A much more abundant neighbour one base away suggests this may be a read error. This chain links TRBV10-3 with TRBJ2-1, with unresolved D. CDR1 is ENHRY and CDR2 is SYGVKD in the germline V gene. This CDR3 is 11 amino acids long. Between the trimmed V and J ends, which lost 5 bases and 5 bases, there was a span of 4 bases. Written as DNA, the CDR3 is TGTGCCATCAGTTATAACAATGAGCAGTTCTTC. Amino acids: CAISYNNEQFF.

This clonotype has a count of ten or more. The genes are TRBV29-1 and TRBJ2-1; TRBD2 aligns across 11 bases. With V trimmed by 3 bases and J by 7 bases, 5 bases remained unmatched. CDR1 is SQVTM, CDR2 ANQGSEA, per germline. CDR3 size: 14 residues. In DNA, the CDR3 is TGCAGCGTTGATACTAGCGGGAGTAGGAATGAGCAGTTCTTC. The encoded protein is CSVDTSGSRNEQFF.

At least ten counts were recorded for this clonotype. The CDR3 loop reads CASSLRHDGPGDTQYF. CDR3 DNA sequence: TGTGCCAGCAGCCTGAGACATGACGGCCCGGGGGATACGCAGTATTTT. The chain recombines TRBV7-2 with TRBJ2-3; D possibly corresponds to TRBD2 (5 bases). The V gene lost 5 bases and the J gene lost 6 bases, with 21 bases spanning the gap. The CDR3 has 16 residues. The germline V gene encodes CDR1 SGHTA and CDR2 FQGNSA.

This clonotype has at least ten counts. CDR3 sequence reads: CASSSLEAQHF. DNA for the CDR3: TGTGCCAGTAGTTCCTTGGAAGCCCAGCATTTT. V gene TRBV19 combines with J gene TRBJ1-5; D is unresolved. The CDR3 spans 11 residues. V lost 5 bases to trimming and J lost 11 bases, with 10 bases between them. Germline values: CDR1 LNHDA, CDR2 SQIVND (reference sequence).